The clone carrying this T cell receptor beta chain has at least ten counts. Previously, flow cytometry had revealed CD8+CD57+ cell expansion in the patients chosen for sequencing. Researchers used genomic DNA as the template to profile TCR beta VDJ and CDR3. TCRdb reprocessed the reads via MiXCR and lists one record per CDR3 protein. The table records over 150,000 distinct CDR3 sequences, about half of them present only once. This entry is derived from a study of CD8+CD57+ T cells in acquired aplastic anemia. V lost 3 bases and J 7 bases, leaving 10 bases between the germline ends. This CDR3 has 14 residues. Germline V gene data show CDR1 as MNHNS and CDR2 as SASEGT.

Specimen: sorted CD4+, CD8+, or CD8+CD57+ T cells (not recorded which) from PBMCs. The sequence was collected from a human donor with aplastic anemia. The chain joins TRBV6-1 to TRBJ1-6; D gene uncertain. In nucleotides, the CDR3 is TGTGCCAGCAGTGAGGTGAGGGTCAATTCACCCCTCCACTTT. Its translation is CASSEVRVNSPLHF.